Each of the 26 T cell receptor beta chains below was sequenced from the same sample in a study of blood T cell repertoires in COVID-19. The assay was immunoSEQ multiplex PCR, and TCRdb's table has in-frame clones only and misses some. The table includes 200,000 or so clones, about 91% detected once. The material sequenced was PBMCs or T cells enriched from blood (not recorded which). These receptors were collected from a woman in her thirties or forties with acute COVID-19.

The chain couples TRBV7-5 to TRBJ1-4; TRBD1 was called by the table and not checked on the DNA. TRBV7-5 is listed as a pseudogene. The CDR3 is 14 amino acids. CDR3: CVRSFRGTNEKLFF. CDR3 DNA: TGTGTCAGAAGCTTCAGGGGAACTAATGAAAAACTGTTTTTT.

The chain couples TRBV4-1 to TRBJ2-7; 9 bases agree with TRBD2. CDR3 size: 16 residues. After removal of 3 bases from V and 2 bases from J, the junction contained 8 bases not matched to a gene. Germline CDR1 reads MGHRA; CDR2 reads YSYEKL. The CDR3 protein is CASSQPSGGGAYEQYF. The CDR3 DNA follows: TGCGCCAGCAGCCAGCCCTCGGGCGGGGGGGCCTACGAGCAGTACTTC.

This chain uses TRBV3-1 (or the pseudogene TRBV3-2) with TRBJ2-5; 9 bases fit TRBD2. CDR1 and CDR2 from the germline V gene are LGHDT and YNNKEL (reference sequence). The length of the CDR3 is 15 residues. J gave up 4 bases and V 4 bases, and 7 bases lay outside the gene matches. The CDR3 region is CASSPSGGHSETQYF. The CDR3 bases are TGTGCCAGCAGCCCCAGCGGGGGGCATTCAGAGACCCAGTACTTC.

Within the sample, this clone is medium-sized (0.01 to 0.1%). The chain employs TRBV23-1 and TRBJ2-7; 7 nucleotides match TRBD2. TRBV23-1 is given ORF status, its function remaining uncertain. CDR3 length: 15 residues. V shed 0 bases and J 5 bases; nucleotides not matched to a gene: 7. CDR3 sequence reads: CASSQSTREGNEQYF. The CDR3 nucleotides read TGCGCCAGCAGTCAATCTACTAGGGAGGGAAACGAGCAGTACTTC.

This chain joins TRBV6-2 or TRBV6-3 and TRBJ2-1, with D possibly matching TRBD2 (6 bases). The CDR3 has 17 residues. Germline values: CDR1 MNHEY, CDR2 SVGEGT. V lost 2 bases, J lost 3 bases, and 17 bases lay in between. The CDR3 spells CASSYEGVREVYNEQFF. The CDR3 bases are TGTGCCAGCAGTTACGAGGGCGTGCGGGAAGTCTACAATGAGCAGTTCTTC.

The chain joins TRBV5-4 to TRBJ1-6, with D tentatively TRBD1 (6 bases). With 4 bases removed from V and 8 bases from J, the gap between germline ends came to 19 bases. Germline lookup yields CDR1 SGHNT and CDR2 YYREEE (reference sequence). The CDR3 extends over 16 amino acids. As DNA, the CDR3 is TGTGCCAGCAGCCCTCCAGGGGCCCAGGGAGATTCACCCCTCCACTTT. As protein: CASSPPGAQGDSPLHF.

A single count supports this clone. The chain uses TRBV11-2 and TRBJ2-4, with TRBD2 matching 10 bases. J gave up 0 bases and V 4 bases, and 12 bases lay outside the gene matches. CDR1 and CDR2 (germline): SGHAT, FQNNGV. This CDR3 spans 19 amino acids. The CDR3 DNA follows: TGTGCCAGCAGCTCCACGATGCTAGCGGGGGTGCGAGCCAAAAACATTCAGTACTTC. This translates into CASSSTMLAGVRAKNIQYF.

This clone was observed a few times. The CDR3 region has the DNA TGCGCCAGCAGCCAAGAGAGGCAGGGGTTCTACGAGCAGTACTTC. It specifies CASSQERQGFYEQYF. This sequence joins TRBV4-3 and TRBJ2-7, with D possibly being TRBD1 (6 bases). The CDR3 sequence is 15 residues long. The germline V gene has CDR1 LGHNA and CDR2 YSLEER. Trimming took 0 bases from V and 3 from J, leaving 12 bases between them.

DNA for the CDR3: TGCAGCGTCGAATCTCATCAGGGGACCCAGTACTTC. Translation: CSVESHQGTQYF. The chain has TRBV29-1 and TRBJ2-5, with D possibly TRBD1 on 5 matching bases. This CDR3 has 12 residues. V gave up 6 bases and J gave up 7 bases, with 15 bases separating them. CDR1 SQVTM and CDR2 ANQGSEA come from the germline V gene.

This chain connects TRBV5-1 to TRBJ1-6, with TRBD1 identical over 9 bases. CDR3 size: 15 residues. CDR1 is SGHRS, CDR2 YFSETQ, per germline. The trim removed 3 bases at V and 7 bases at J, leaving 5 bases unmatched. The CDR3: CASSWGQGGNSPLHF. The CDR3 nucleotides read TGCGCCAGCAGCTGGGGACAGGGTGGCAATTCACCCCTCCACTTT. Variable domain in full (rest from reference TRBV5-1 and TRBJ1-6): KAGVTQTPRYLIKTRGQQVTLSCSPISGHRSVSWYQQTPGQGLQFLFEYFSETQRNKGNFPGRFSGRQFSNSRSEMNVSTLELGDSALYLCASSWGQGGNSPLHFGNGTRLTVT.

V is TRBV11-1 and J is TRBJ2-7; TRBD2 matches 9 bases. Trimming at V came to 8 bases and at J to 2 bases, leaving 7 bases not matched to a gene. Germline V gene lookup returns CDR1 SGHAT and CDR2 FQDESV (reference sequence). The CDR3 consists of 14 residues. For the CDR3, the DNA is TGTGCCAGCGGGGCTAGCGGGAAACCCTACGAGCAGTACTTC. It is translated as CASGASGKPYEQYF.

The CDR3 DNA is TGTGCCTGGAGTATCAGGGGAAACACCATATATTTT. Translating it yields CAWSIRGNTIYF. This rearrangement joins TRBV30 to TRBJ1-3, with D unresolved. V gave up 2 bases and J gave up 4 bases, with 6 bases separating them. Germline V lookup: CDR1 GTSNPN, CDR2 SVGIG (reference sequence). This CDR3 spans 12 amino acids.

V is TRBV7-2 and J is TRBJ2-7, with D possibly TRBD2 on 6 matching bases. Trimming removed 0 bases at V and 4 bases at J, with 13 bases between. This CDR3 contains 15 residues. CDR1 is SGHTA and CDR2 is FQGNSA in the germline V gene. DNA of the CDR3: TGTGCCAGCAGCTTAGCGCCGGGGGAGAGGTACGAGCAGTACTTC. This sequence encodes CASSLAPGERYEQYF.

Only one count was recorded for this clone. The CDR3 reads CASSLAAGGEETQYF. DNA of the CDR3: TGTGCCAGCAGCTTAGCTGCGGGGGGCGAAGAGACCCAGTACTTC. The J gene is TRBJ2-5, the V gene TRBV7-2; 8 bases fit TRBD2. This CDR3 spans 15 amino acids. Losses at the gene ends were 0 bases for V and 3 bases for J; bases not matched to a gene: 3. The germline CDR1 and CDR2 sequences are SGHTA and FQGNSA.

The chain employs TRBV7-9 and TRBJ2-1; weak D call: TRBD2 (6 bases). Germline V CDR1 and CDR2: SEHNR, FQNEAQ (reference sequence). V was shortened by 2 bases and J by 4 bases, with 12 bases between the two germline ends. The CDR3 has 15 residues. CDR3 coding DNA: TGTGCCAGCAGCTTACTCCGGGGGACGTACAATGAGCAGTTCTTC. It codes for CASSLLRGTYNEQFF.

This clone was found once. The V call is TRBV19, the J call TRBJ1-2; 7 bases agree with TRBD1. The V segment lost 8 bases and the J segment 4 bases; nucleotides outside the gene matches: 10. Germline assignment: CDR1 LNHDA and CDR2 SQIVND (reference sequence). The CDR3 totals 14 residues. CDR3 in amino acids: CASHRGGGSYGYTF. The CDR3 DNA follows: TGTGCCAGTCACAGGGGCGGTGGGAGCTATGGCTACACCTTC.

This chain connects TRBV15 to TRBJ1-1; D might be TRBD1 (5 bases). CDR1 is LNHNV and CDR2 is YYDKDF in the germline V gene (reference sequence). V shed 1 base and J shed 3 bases, with 15 bases lying between them. The CDR3 is 16 residues long. The chain's CDR3 is CATSRGPGKVYTEAFF. The CDR3 DNA follows: TGTGCCACCAGCAGAGGACCAGGGAAGGTGTACACTGAAGCTTTCTTT.

The chain uses TRBV10-3 and TRBJ2-3, with TRBD1 matching over 8 bases. The junction had 5 bases not matched to a gene; V was cut back by 7 bases and J by 2 bases. Germline V gene data show CDR1 as ENHRY and CDR2 as SYGVKD. The CDR3 is made up of 14 amino acids. The CDR3 here is CAIMSGGDTDTQYF. The CDR3 nucleotides read TGTGCCATCATGTCAGGGGGCGACACAGATACGCAGTATTTT.

This clone was detected a few times. The chain recombines TRBV6-5 with TRBJ2-7; D is possibly TRBD1 (5 bases). V lost 2 bases and J 3 bases, leaving 5 bases between the germline ends. The germline gives CDR1 MNHEY, CDR2 SVGAGI. The CDR3 is 12 amino acids. The CDR3 protein is CASSYDSYEQYF. CDR3 bases: TGTGCCAGCAGTTACGACAGCTACGAGCAGTACTTC.

The chain joins TRBV5-8 to TRBJ2-7, with D tentatively TRBD2 (5 bases). The CDR3 is 13 amino acids. Germline CDR1 reads SGHTS; CDR2 reads YDEGEE. Trimming removed 3 bases from V and 5 bases from J, with 12 bases in between. This chain's CDR3 is CASSWVGRNEQYF. The DNA of the CDR3 is TGTGCCAGCAGCTGGGTAGGGAGAAACGAGCAGTACTTC.

The sample holds one count of this clone. The V and J genes are TRBV27 and TRBJ2-7, with TRBD1 matching over 9 bases. The V gene end was trimmed by 2 bases and the J gene end by 6 bases; junction bases not matched to a gene: 11. The CDR3 is made up of 16 amino acids. Per germline, CDR1 MNHEY and CDR2 SMNVEV (reference sequence). CDR3 coding DNA: TGTGCCAGCAGTTTACCAGGACTGCTGGGACAGGGCGAGCAGTACTTC. Amino acid sequence: CASSLPGLLGQGEQYF.

The V gene is TRBV7-2, the J gene TRBJ1-6, with a weak D call TRBD1 (6 bases). This CDR3 has 17 residues. The germline V gene encodes CDR1 SGHTA and CDR2 FQGNSA. V lost 1 base to trimming and J lost 2 bases, with 12 bases between them. DNA of the CDR3: TGTGCCAGCAGCTTAGGGTCCCAGGGGACCTATAATTCACCCCTCCACTTT. It encodes CASSLGSQGTYNSPLHF.

This sequence joins TRBV3-1 (or the pseudogene TRBV3-2) and TRBJ2-5, with D perhaps TRBD1 (6 bases). V was cut by 0 bases and J by 7 bases, with 15 bases left in between. The CDR3 contains 15 residues. Germline CDR1 LGHDT, CDR2 YNNKEL (reference sequence). Here the CDR3 reads CASSQDRGARRTQYF. Here the CDR3 DNA reads TGTGCCAGCAGCCAAGACAGGGGAGCCCGTCGGACCCAGTACTTC.

This chain uses TRBV2 with TRBJ1-5; TRBD1 is a possible D gene (5 bases). The V end lost 4 bases, the J end lost 2 bases, and 9 bases lay between the germline ends. This CDR3 is 14 amino acids long. CDR1 and CDR2 (germline): SNHLY, FYNNEI. The CDR3 DNA is TGTGCCAGCAGTGTAACCAGGGGCAATCAGCCCCAGCATTTT. Encoded protein: CASSVTRGNQPQHF. The full variable domain, its missing parts supplied by reference TRBV2 and TRBJ1-5, is EPEVTQTPSHQVTQMGQEVILRCVPISNHLYFYWYRQILGQKVEFLVSFYNNEISEKSEIFDDQFSVERPDGSNFTLKIRSTKLEDSAMYFCASSVTRGNQPQHFGDGTRLSIL.

V gene TRBV18 combines with J gene TRBJ1-5; possible D gene TRBD1, 5 bases. Trimming removed 3 bases from V and 0 bases from J, with 9 bases in between. The CDR3 is 15 residues long. Germline CDR1 reads KGHSH; CDR2 reads LQKENI. The CDR3 protein is CASSPGGNSNQPQHF. DNA of the CDR3: TGTGCCAGCTCACCGGGGGGTAATAGCAATCAGCCCCAGCATTTT.

The CDR3 loop reads CASSPRQGEYYGYTF. CDR3 bases: TGCGCCAGCAGCCCTCGGCAGGGGGAGTACTATGGCTACACCTTC. The chain recombines TRBV4-1 with TRBJ1-2, with 7 bases matching TRBD1. Germline CDR1 reads MGHRA; CDR2 reads YSYEKL. V was clipped by 4 bases and J by 3 bases; unmatched bases: 8. This CDR3 contains 15 residues.